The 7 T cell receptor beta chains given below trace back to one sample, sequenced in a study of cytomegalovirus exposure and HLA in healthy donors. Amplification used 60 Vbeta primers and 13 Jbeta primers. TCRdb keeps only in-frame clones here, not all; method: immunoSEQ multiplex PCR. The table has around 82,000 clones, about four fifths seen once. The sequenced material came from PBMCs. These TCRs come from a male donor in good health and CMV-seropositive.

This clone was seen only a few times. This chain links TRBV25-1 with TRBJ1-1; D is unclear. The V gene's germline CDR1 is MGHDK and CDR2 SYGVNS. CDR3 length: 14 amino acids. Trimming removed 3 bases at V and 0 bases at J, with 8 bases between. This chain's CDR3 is CASSEPVMNTEAFF. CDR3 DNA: TGTGCCAGCAGTGAGCCAGTAATGAACACTGAAGCTTTCTTT. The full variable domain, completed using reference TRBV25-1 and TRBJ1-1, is EADIYQTPRYLVIGTGKKITLECSQTMGHDKMYWYQQDPGMELHLIHYSYGVNSTEKGDLSSESTVSRIRTEHFPLTLESARPSHTSQYLCASSEPVMNTEAFFGQGTRLTVV.

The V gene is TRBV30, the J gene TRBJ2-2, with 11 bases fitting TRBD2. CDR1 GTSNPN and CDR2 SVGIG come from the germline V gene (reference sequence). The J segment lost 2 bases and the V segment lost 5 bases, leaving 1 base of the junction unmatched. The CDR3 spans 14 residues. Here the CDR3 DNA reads TGTGCCTGGGGACTAGCGGGCAACACCGGGGAGCTGTTTTTT. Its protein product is CAWGLAGNTGELFF.

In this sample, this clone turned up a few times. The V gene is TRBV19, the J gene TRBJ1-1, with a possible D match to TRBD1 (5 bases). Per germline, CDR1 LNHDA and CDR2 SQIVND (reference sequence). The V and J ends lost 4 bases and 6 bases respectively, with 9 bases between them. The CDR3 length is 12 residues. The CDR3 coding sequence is TGTGCCAGTAGTAGCAGGGCGGCTGAAGCTTTCTTT. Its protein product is CASSSRAAEAFF.

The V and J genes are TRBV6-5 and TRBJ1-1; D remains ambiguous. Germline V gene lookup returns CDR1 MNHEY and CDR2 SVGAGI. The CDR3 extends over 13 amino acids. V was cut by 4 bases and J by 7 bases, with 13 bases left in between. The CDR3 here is CASSSNPYGEAFF. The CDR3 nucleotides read TGTGCCAGCAGTTCGAACCCTTACGGTGAAGCTTTCTTT.

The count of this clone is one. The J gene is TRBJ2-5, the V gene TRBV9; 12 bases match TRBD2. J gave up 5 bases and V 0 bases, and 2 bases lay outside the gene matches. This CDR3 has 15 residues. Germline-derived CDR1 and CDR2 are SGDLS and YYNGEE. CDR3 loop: CASSVVGTSGETQYF. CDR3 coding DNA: TGTGCCAGCAGCGTAGTCGGGACTAGCGGGGAGACCCAGTACTTC.

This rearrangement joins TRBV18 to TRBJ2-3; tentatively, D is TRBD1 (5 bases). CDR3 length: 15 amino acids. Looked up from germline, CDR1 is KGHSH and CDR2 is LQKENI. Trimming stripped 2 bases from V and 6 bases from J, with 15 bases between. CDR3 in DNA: TGTGCCAGCTCACCAAGGAGTGGGGCCCGCGATACGCAGTATTTT. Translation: CASSPRSGARDTQYF.

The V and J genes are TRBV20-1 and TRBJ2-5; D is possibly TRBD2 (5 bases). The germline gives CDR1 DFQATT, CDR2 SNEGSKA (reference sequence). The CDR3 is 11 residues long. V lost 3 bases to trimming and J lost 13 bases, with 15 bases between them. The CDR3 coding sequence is TGCAGTGCTAGTCGGGGTGACTCGCCGTACTTC. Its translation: CSASRGDSPYF.